The clone carrying this T cell receptor beta chain was observed a few times. Other DNA sequences in this specimen translate into the identical CDR3. This specimen belongs to a study of blood T cell repertoires in COVID-19. About the study: Specimens from acute and convalescent COVID-19 originated in the United States, Italy and Spain.

Authors' methods: Estimation of nucleated cell counts relied on the amplification of reference gene primers. Some clones are missing from TCRdb's copy, which holds only in-frame ones; the method was immunoSEQ multiplex PCR. V and J calls and clone size come straight from that table; D and trimming were deduced from the DNA. The data hold about 300,000 clones, with roughly 85% observed a single time. J gave up 10 bases and V 6 bases, and 8 bases lay outside the gene matches. Per germline, CDR1 KGHSH and CDR2 LQKENI. CDR3 length equals 14 residues. Recovered status applied to Cohort 3 donors who had two consecutive negative PCRs. It also applied to those with clearance or with symptom resolution.

The sequence came from a woman in her twenties or thirties who had recovered from COVID-19. V is TRBV18 and J is TRBJ1-6; 8 nucleotides match TRBD1. The source material was PBMCs or T cells enriched from blood (not recorded which). This CDR3 reads CASSPDRGVSPLHF. DNA of the CDR3: TGTGCCAGCTCGCCCGACAGGGGCGTCTCACCCCTCCACTTT.